This T cell receptor (beta chain) was identified during a study of CD8 T cells in Susac syndrome. Trimming took 5 bases from V and 1 from J; bases not matched to a gene: 13. Germline V gene sequence: CDR1 SNHLY, CDR2 FYNNEI. This CDR3 has 19 residues. RNA, at about 0.45 to 1 ug, was reverse transcribed with random hexamers. TCRdb re-called the immunoSEQ multiplex PCR reads through MiXCR, storing one row per CDR3 protein. Found here are roughly 150,000 distinct CDR3 sequences, 95% to 96% of them singletons; the top ten hold 0.14% to 0.15%. V gene TRBV2 combines with J gene TRBJ2-5; 13 bases line up with TRBD2. Input material: CD8+ T cells from PBMCs. The sequence was obtained from a human donor with multiple sclerosis. CDR3 amino acids: CASSHARELAGGIQETQYF. CDR3 DNA sequence: TGTGCCAGCAGTCACGCCCGGGAACTAGCGGGGGGGATCCAAGAGACCCAGTACTTC.